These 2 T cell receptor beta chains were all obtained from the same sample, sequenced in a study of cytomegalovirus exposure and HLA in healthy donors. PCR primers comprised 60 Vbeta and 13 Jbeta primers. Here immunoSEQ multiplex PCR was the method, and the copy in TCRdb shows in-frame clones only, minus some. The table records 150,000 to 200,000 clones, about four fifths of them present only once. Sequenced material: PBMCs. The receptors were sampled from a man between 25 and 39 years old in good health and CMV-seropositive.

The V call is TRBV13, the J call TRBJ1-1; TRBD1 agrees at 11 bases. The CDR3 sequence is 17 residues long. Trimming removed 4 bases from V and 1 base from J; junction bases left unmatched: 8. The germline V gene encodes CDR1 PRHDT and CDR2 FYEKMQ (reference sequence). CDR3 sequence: CASSSAWDRGTNTEAFF. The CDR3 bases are TGTGCCAGCAGCTCGGCTTGGGACAGGGGGACGAACACTGAAGCTTTCTTT. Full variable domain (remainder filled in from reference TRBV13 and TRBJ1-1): AAGVIQSPRHLIKEKRETATLKCYPIPRHDTVYWYQQGPGQDPQFLISFYEKMQSDKGSIPDRFSAQQFSDYHSELNMSSLELGDSALYFCASSSAWDRGTNTEAFFGQGTRLTVV.

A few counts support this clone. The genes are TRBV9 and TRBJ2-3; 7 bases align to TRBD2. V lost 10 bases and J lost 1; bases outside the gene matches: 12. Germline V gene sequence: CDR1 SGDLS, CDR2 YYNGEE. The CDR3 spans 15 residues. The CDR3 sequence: CASQRGGTGTDTQYF. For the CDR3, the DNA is TGTGCCTCCCAGAGGGGAGGGACTGGCACAGATACGCAGTATTTT.